This T cell receptor beta chain was retrieved from a study of blood T cell repertoires in COVID-19. Study-level background: Acute and convalescent COVID-19 samples came from the United States, Italy and Spain. PBMCs, B-cell-depleted T cells, or T cells provided the cDNA or gDNA that made up the material.

In the original processing: Using reference gene primer amplification, nucleated cell counts were estimated. Using immunoSEQ multiplex PCR, the repertoire was profiled, and TCRdb retains in-frame clones only, with some absent. The V and J calls and clone size come from that table; D and trimming were worked out from the DNA. Here the sample spans 140,000 to 150,000 clones, roughly 89% being singletons. The sequence derives from a woman in her forties or fifties with acute or convalescent COVID-19. The sample consisted of peripheral blood.

CDR3 coding DNA: TGTGCCAGCAGTTCGACGGAGTATGGCTACACCTTC. It codes for CASSSTEYGYTF. The J gene is TRBJ1-2, the V gene TRBV12-3 or TRBV12-4; D unclear. This CDR3 has 12 amino acids. V shed 4 bases and J shed 5 bases, with 8 bases lying between them.